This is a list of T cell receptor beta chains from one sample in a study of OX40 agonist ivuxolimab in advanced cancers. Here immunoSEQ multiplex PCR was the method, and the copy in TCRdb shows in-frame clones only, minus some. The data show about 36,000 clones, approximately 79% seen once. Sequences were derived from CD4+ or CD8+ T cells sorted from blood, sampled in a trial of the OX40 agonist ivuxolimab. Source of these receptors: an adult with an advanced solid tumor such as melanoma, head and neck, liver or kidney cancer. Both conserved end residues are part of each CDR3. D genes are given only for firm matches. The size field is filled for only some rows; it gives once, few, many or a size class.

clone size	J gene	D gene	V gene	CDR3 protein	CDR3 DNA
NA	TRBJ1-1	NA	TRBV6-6	CASRIRTDTEAFF	TGTGCCAGCAGGATCCGGACAGACACTGAAGCTTTCTTT
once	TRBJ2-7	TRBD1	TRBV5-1	CASSPRQGAAYEQYF	TGCGCCAGCAGCCCGAGACAGGGGGCAGCCTACGAGCAGTACTTC
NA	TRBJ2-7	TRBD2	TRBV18	CASSPPGLAPDEQYF	TGTGCCAGCTCACCACCGGGACTAGCGCCCGACGAGCAGTACTTC
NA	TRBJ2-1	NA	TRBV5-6	CASTYGGPSSYNEQFF	TGTGCCAGCACCTATGGGGGGCCCAGCTCCTACAATGAGCAGTTCTTC
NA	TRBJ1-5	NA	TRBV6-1	CASSEAHFGGQPQHF	TGTGCCAGCAGTGAAGCGCATTTTGGGGGTCAGCCCCAGCATTTT
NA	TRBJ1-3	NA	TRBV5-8	CASSPPVEIGNTIYF	TGTGCCAGCAGCCCACCCGTGGAAATCGGAAACACCATATATTTT
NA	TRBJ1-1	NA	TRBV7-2	CASSTQPGTVEAFF	TGTGCCAGCAGCACTCAACCGGGAACAGTTGAAGCTTTCTTT
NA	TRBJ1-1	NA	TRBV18	CASSMAGTAMNTEAFF	TGTGCCAGCTCCATGGCCGGGACTGCTATGAACACTGAAGCTTTCTTT
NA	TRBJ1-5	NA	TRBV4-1	CASSPTGFSNQPQHF	TGCGCCAGCAGCCCGACGGGATTTAGCAATCAGCCCCAGCATTTT
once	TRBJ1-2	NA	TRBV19	CASRGPYGYTF	TGTGCCAGTAGAGGCCCCTATGGCTACACCTTT
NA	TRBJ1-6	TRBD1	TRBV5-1	CASSVAPGTGNSPLHF	TGCGCCAGCAGCGTTGCTCCCGGGACAGGGAATTCACCCCTCCACTTT
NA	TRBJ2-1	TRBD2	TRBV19	CASSGLTSGGFSSYNEQFF	TGTGCCAGTAGTGGCTTGACTAGCGGGGGGTTCAGCTCCTACAATGAGCAGTTCTTC
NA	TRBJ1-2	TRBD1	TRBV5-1	CASSPAGGQLKYYGYTF	TGCGCCAGCAGCCCGGCCGGGGGACAGCTCAAGTACTATGGCTACACCTTC
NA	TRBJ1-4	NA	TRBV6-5	CASSSSWATNEKLFF	TGTGCCAGCAGTTCCAGTTGGGCAACTAATGAAAAACTGTTTTTT
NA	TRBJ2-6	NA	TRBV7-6	CASSLWIPGSGANVLTF	TGTGCCAGCAGCTTATGGATCCCAGGATCTGGGGCCAACGTCCTGACTTTC
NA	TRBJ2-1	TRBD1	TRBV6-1	CASSGRDRGLNEQFF	TGTGCCAGCAGTGGCCGGGACAGGGGGCTTAATGAGCAGTTCTTC
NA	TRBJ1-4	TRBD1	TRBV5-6	CASSLAGQGATNEKLFF	TGTGCCAGCAGCCTGGCGGGACAGGGGGCAACTAATGAAAAACTGTTTTTT
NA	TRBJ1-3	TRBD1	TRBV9	CASSGPRETGSGNTIYF	TGTGCCAGCAGCGGTCCAAGGGAGACAGGGTCTGGAAACACCATATATTTT
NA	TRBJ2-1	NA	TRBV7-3	CASSPRPEGWGEQFF	TGTGCCAGCAGCCCAAGGCCGGAAGGGTGGGGTGAGCAGTTCTTC
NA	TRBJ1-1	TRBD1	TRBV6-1	CASSHRGEGTEAFF	TGTGCCAGCAGCCACAGGGGTGAAGGGACTGAAGCTTTCTTT
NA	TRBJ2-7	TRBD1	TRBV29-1	CSATGQGPYEQYF	TGCAGCGCCACCGGACAGGGGCCCTACGAGCAGTACTTC
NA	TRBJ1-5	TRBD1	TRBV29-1	CSVRTGENQPQHF	TGCAGCGTTCGTACAGGGGAGAATCAGCCCCAGCATTTT
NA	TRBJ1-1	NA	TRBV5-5	CASSSKTASMNTEAFF	TGTGCCAGCAGCTCGAAGACAGCATCCATGAACACTGAAGCTTTCTTT
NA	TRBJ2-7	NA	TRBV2	CASSDPGVIYEQYF	TGTGCCAGCAGTGACCCTGGGGTTATATACGAGCAGTACTTC
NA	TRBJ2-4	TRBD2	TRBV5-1	CASSLEVTSGGRNIQYF	TGCGCCAGCAGCTTGGAAGTGACTAGCGGGGGGCGAAACATTCAGTACTTC
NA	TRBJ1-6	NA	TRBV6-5	CAIGGPNNSPLHF	TGTGCCATAGGAGGTCCCAATAATTCACCCCTCCACTTT
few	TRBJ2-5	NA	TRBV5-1	CASSSDPSGQETQYF	TGCGCCAGCAGTAGCGATCCGTCGGGCCAAGAGACCCAGTACTTC
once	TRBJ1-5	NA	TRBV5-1	CASSPSNGGNQPQHF	TGCGCCAGCAGCCCTTCTAACGGAGGGAATCAGCCCCAGCATTTT
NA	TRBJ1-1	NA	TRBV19	CASSISGNTEAFF	TGTGCCAGTAGTATATCGGGGAACACTGAAGCTTTCTTT
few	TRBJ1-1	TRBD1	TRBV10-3	CAIRGQGNTEAFF	TGTGCCATCAGAGGACAGGGGAACACTGAAGCTTTCTTT
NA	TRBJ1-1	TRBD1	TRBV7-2	CASSSQTGGNTEAFF	TGTGCCAGCAGCTCCCAGACAGGGGGCAACACTGAAGCTTTCTTT
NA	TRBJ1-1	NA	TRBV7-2	CASSRTGTTEAFF	TGTGCCAGCAGTCGCACAGGCACCACTGAAGCTTTCTTT
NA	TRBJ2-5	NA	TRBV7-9	CASSSLGRLKTQYF	TGTGCCAGCAGCTCATTAGGACGCCTAAAGACCCAGTACTTC
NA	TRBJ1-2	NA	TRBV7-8	CASSFRGGDGHYGYTF	TGTGCCAGCAGCTTTAGAGGCGGGGACGGGCACTATGGCTACACCTTC
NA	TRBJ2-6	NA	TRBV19	CASSIGVGRASGANVLTF	TGTGCCAGTAGTATAGGGGTGGGCAGGGCCTCTGGGGCCAACGTCCTGACTTTC
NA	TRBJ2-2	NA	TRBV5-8	CASSFKGAGELFF	TGTGCCAGCAGCTTTAAGGGGGCCGGGGAGCTGTTTTTT
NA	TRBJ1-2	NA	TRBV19	CASSIVRGSGYTF	TGTGCCAGTAGTATAGTGAGGGGGTCTGGCTACACCTTC
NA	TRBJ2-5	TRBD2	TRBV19	CASSMLAGGQYQETQYF	TGTGCCAGTAGTATGCTAGCGGGGGGGCAGTACCAAGAGACCCAGTACTTC
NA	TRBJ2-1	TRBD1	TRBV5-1	CASSLAGTGGKMQNEQFF	TGCGCCAGCAGCTTGGCCGGTACAGGGGGCAAAATGCAAAATGAGCAGTTCTTC
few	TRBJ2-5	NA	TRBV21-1	CASSKRDRAETQYF	TGTGCCAGCAGCAAGCGGGACAGGGCAGAGACCCAGTACTTC
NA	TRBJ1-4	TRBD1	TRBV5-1	CASSWTGQASTNEKLFF	TGCGCCAGCAGCTGGACGGGACAGGCTTCGACTAATGAAAAACTGTTTTTT
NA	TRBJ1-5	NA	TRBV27	CASSLSYREGNQPQHF	TGTGCCAGCAGTTTATCGTACAGGGAAGGCAATCAGCCCCAGCATTTT
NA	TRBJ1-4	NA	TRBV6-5	CASSRKGNEKLFF	TGTGCCAGCTCCCGAAAGGGTAATGAAAAACTGTTTTTT
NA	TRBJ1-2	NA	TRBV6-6	CASSLNYGYTF	TGTGCCAGCAGTCTGAACTATGGCTACACCTTC
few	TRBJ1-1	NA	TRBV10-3	CAISGATGNTEAFF	TGTGCCATCAGTGGCGCGACAGGGAACACTGAAGCTTTCTTT
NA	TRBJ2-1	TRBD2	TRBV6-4	CASSDRAGGPRQFF	TGTGCCAGCAGTGACCGAGCGGGGGGGCCCAGGCAGTTCTTC
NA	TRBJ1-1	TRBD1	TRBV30	CAWAIDRGTEAFF	TGTGCCTGGGCAATAGACAGGGGCACTGAAGCTTTCTTT
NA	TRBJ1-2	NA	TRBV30	CAWSWAALGYTF	TGTGCCTGGAGCTGGGCAGCCCTAGGCTACACCTTC
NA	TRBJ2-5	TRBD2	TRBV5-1	CASSLYSSGGETQYF	TGCGCCAGCAGCTTATACTCTAGCGGGGGGGAGACCCAGTACTTC
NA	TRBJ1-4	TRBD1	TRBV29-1	CSVEGTGNNEKLFF	TGCAGCGTTGAAGGGACAGGCAATAATGAAAAACTGTTTTTT
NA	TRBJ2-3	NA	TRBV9	CASSVNRPGETDTQYF	TGTGCCAGCAGCGTAAACCGGCCAGGGGAGACAGATACGCAGTATTTT
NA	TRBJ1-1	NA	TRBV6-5	CASSYSTSYTEAFF	TGTGCCAGCAGTTACTCAACGAGTTACACTGAAGCTTTCTTT
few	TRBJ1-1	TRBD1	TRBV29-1	CSVNRGESTEAFF	TGCAGCGTAAACAGGGGGGAGAGCACTGAAGCTTTCTTT
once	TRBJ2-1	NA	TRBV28	CASSSFQSDTYNEQFF	TGTGCCAGCAGTTCCTTTCAATCCGACACCTACAATGAGCAGTTCTTC
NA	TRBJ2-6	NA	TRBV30	CAWSVRGRGSGANVLTF	TGTGCCTGGAGTGTACGGGGCCGGGGGTCTGGGGCCAACGTCCTGACTTTC
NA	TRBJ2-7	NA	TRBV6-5	CASTGRRNEQYF	TGTGCCAGCACTGGCAGGCGGAACGAGCAGTACTTC
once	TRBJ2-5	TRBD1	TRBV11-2	CASSPDREETQYF	TGTGCCAGCAGCCCGGACAGGGAAGAGACCCAGTACTTC
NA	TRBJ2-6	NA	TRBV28	CASSFIPRIVGANVLTF	TGTGCCAGCAGTTTTATTCCTAGGATCGTTGGGGCCAACGTCCTGACTTTC
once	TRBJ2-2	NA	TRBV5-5	CASTGVTGELFF	TGTGCCAGCACAGGGGTCACCGGGGAGCTGTTTTTT